These T cell receptor beta chains were read from a single sample in a study of blood T cell repertoires in COVID-19. Clones were read by immunoSEQ multiplex PCR, and TCRdb kept only the in-frame ones, dropping some. The table records some 60,000 clones, about 88% of them present only once. The sequenced material came from peripheral blood. Receptors were obtained from a human donor with active COVID-19. The donor label of this sample is uncertain. Both conserved end residues are part of each CDR3. D genes are given only for firm matches. The listing skips clone size in some rows; elsewhere it reads once, few, many or a size class.

>-|TRBJ2-3|TRBV9|TRBD2
CASSVGSSGFPSTDTQYF
TGTGCCAGCAGCGTAGGTTCTAGCGGATTTCCTAGCACAGATACGCAGTATTTT
>few|TRBJ2-7|TRBV10-3|TRBD1
CAIRGDRDSYEQYF
TGTGCCATCAGGGGGGACAGGGACTCCTACGAGCAGTACTTC
>-|TRBJ2-1|TRBV24-1|-
CATSDFPDEQFF
TGTGCCACCAGTGATTTTCCGGATGAGCAGTTCTTC
>-|TRBJ1-1|TRBV5-1|-
CASSLDISGAEAFF
TGCGCCAGCAGCTTGGACATCTCCGGGGCTGAAGCTTTCTTT
>once|TRBJ2-2|TRBV6-5|TRBD1
CASTIQGAGELFF
TGTGCCAGCACTATACAGGGGGCCGGGGAGCTGTTTTTT
>-|TRBJ2-5|TRBV2|TRBD1
CASNRQGAGEETQYF
TGTGCCAGCAACCGACAGGGGGCGGGCGAAGAGACCCAGTACTTC
>-|TRBJ2-1|TRBV11-2|-
CASRGGRSSYNEQFF
TGTGCCAGCAGGGGGGGACGGAGCTCCTACAATGAGCAGTTCTTC
>-|TRBJ2-1|TRBV28|TRBD2
CASSLAGEGFNEQFF
TGTGCCAGCAGTTTGGCGGGAGAAGGTTTCAATGAGCAGTTCTTC
>-|TRBJ2-3|TRBV19|TRBD2
CASSILAGGPRTDTQYF
TGTGCCAGTAGTATACTAGCGGGAGGGCCTCGAACAGATACGCAGTATTTT
>-|TRBJ2-1|TRBV7-9|TRBD2
CASSLGFGTRVNEQFF
TGTGCCAGCAGCTTGGGTTTCGGGACTAGGGTGAATGAGCAGTTCTTC
>-|TRBJ1-2|TRBV25-1|TRBD1
CASSDHRTGGVNGYTF
TGTGCCAGCAGTGACCATAGGACAGGGGGCGTTAATGGCTACACCTTC
>-|TRBJ2-2|TRBV6-5|TRBD2
CASSPGLINTGELFF
TGTGCCAGCAGCCCGGGACTAATAAACACCGGGGAGCTATTTTTT
>-|TRBJ2-7|TRBV5-1|TRBD2
CASSSTGLLYEQYF
TGCGCCAGCAGCTCTACGGGACTACTATACGAGCAGTACTTC
>-|TRBJ2-7|TRBV7-3|-
CASSLGPGQGEQYF
TGTGCCAGCAGCTTAGGACCGGGCCAGGGCGAGCAGTACTTC
>-|TRBJ2-1|TRBV6-5|-
CASQGWVEQFF
TGTGCCAGCCAGGGATGGGTTGAGCAGTTCTTC
>-|TRBJ2-2|TRBV5-1|TRBD2
CASSSRTSGTGELFF
TGCGCCAGCAGCTCCCGGACTAGCGGCACCGGGGAGCTGTTTTTT
>-|TRBJ2-3|TRBV7-8|TRBD2
CASSWPRSRGGTDTQYF
TGTGCCAGCAGTTGGCCCCGGTCGCGGGGGGGAACAGATACGCAGTATTTT
>-|TRBJ1-1|TRBV11-3|-
CASSRTPTRNTEAFF
TGTGCCAGCAGCAGGACACCTACTCGAAACACTGAAGCTTTCTTT
>-|TRBJ2-7|TRBV7-2|TRBD2
CASSSGLAGGYEQYF
TGTGCCAGCAGCTCCGGACTAGCGGGGGGCTACGAGCAGTACTTC
>-|TRBJ2-2|TRBV24-1|-
CATSDSDYRLGTGELFF
TGTGCCACCAGTGATTCGGACTACCGCCTGGGCACCGGGGAGCTGTTTTTT
>-|TRBJ2-1|TRBV4-1|TRBD2
CASSLRTSVDNEQFF
TGCGCCAGCAGCCTTAGGACTAGCGTCGACAATGAGCAGTTCTTC
>-|TRBJ2-1|TRBV9|TRBD1
CASSVDRGSYNEQFF
TGTGCCAGCAGCGTAGACAGGGGTTCCTACAATGAGCAGTTCTTC
>few|TRBJ1-2|TRBV28|TRBD1
CATGQGANGYTF
TGTGCCACCGGACAGGGTGCGAATGGCTACACCTTC
>-|TRBJ2-2|TRBV10-3|TRBD2
CAISRGGAGELFF
TGTGCCATCTCCCGCGGGGGGGCCGGGGAGCTGTTTTTT
>once|TRBJ2-3|TRBV5-6|-
CASSLGGAQGDTQYF
TGTGCCAGCAGCTTAGGGGGGGCGCAGGGAGATACGCAGTATTTT
>-|TRBJ1-2|TRBV5-4|-
CASSPRTAGGRYGYTF
TGTGCCAGCAGCCCTCGTACGGCGGGCGGGAGATATGGCTACACCTTC
>-|TRBJ2-1|TRBV11-3|-
CASSLDGRREDEQFF
TGTGCCAGCAGCTTAGATGGCCGACGAGAGGATGAGCAGTTCTTC
>-|TRBJ1-4|TRBV29-1|-
CSVDFSGNEKLFF
TGCAGCGTTGATTTTTCGGGGAATGAAAAACTGTTTTTT
>-|TRBJ1-2|TRBV19|-
CASNTGTSYGYTF
TGTGCCAGTAACACTGGGACATCATATGGCTACACCTTC
>-|TRBJ1-2|TRBV2|-
CASSEARVQGYTF
TGTGCCAGCAGTGAAGCGCGGGTCCAAGGCTACACCTTC
>-|TRBJ2-1|TRBV30|TRBD1
CAWQLRTGVNEQFF
TGTGCCTGGCAACTTAGGACAGGGGTCAATGAGCAGTTCTTC
>-|TRBJ2-1|TRBV10-3|TRBD2
CAISGTSGRAYSYNEQFF
TGTGCCATCAGCGGCACTAGCGGGAGGGCCTATTCCTACAATGAGCAGTTCTTC
>once|TRBJ2-5|TRBV15|-
CATSRGGSGETQYF
TGTGCCACCAGCAGAGGTGGGAGTGGAGAGACCCAGTACTTC
>-|TRBJ1-1|TRBV30|-
CAWSGVVRTEAFF
TGTGCCTGGAGTGGAGTAGTGAGGACTGAAGCTTTCTTT
>-|TRBJ1-3|TRBV5-1|TRBD1
CASSQGDRVTGNTIYF
TGCGCCAGCAGCCAGGGGGACAGGGTAACCGGAAACACCATATATTTT
>-|TRBJ2-5|TRBV11-2|TRBD2
CASSLVGGGWETQYF
TGTGCCAGCAGCTTAGTCGGCGGGGGATGGGAGACCCAGTACTTC
>-|TRBJ2-7|TRBV28|-
CASRGGGSYEQYF
TGTGCCAGCCGGGGAGGGGGTTCCTACGAGCAGTACTTC